This T cell receptor (beta chain) was found in a study of blood T cell repertoires in COVID-19. Generated by immunoSEQ multiplex PCR, the TCRdb table keeps only in-frame clones and is missing some. The data hold about 150,000 clones, with around four fifths observed a single time. Between the trimmed V and J ends, which lost 5 bases and 4 bases, there was a span of 11 bases. Looked up from germline, CDR1 is SGHTA and CDR2 is FQGNSA. The length of the CDR3 is 14 residues. This sequence joins TRBV7-2 and TRBJ1-4; D gene unclear. This receptor was obtained from a woman aged 40 to 55 with active or convalescent COVID-19. The sample was peripheral blood. The CDR3 region has the DNA TGTGCCAGCAGCCTGAATCCCAGTAATGAAAAACTGTTTTTT. Protein product: CASSLNPSNEKLFF.